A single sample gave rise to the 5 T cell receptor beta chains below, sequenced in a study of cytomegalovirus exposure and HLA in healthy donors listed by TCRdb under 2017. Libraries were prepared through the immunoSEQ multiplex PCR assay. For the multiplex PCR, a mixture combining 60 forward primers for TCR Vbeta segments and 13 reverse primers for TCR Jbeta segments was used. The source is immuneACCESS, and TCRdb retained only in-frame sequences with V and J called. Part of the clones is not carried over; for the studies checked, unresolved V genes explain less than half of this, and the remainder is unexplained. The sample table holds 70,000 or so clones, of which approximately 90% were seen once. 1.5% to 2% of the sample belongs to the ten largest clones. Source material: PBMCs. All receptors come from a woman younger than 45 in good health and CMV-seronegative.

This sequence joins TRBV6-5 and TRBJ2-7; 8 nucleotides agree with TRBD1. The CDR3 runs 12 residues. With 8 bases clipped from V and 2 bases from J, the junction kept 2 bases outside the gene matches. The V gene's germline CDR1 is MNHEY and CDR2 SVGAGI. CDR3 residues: CASWDRPYEQYF. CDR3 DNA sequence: TGTGCCAGCTGGGACAGGCCCTACGAGCAGTACTTC.

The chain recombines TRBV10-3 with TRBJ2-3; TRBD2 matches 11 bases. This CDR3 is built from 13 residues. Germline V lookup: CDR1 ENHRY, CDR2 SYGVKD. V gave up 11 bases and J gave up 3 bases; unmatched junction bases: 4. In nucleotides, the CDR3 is TGTGCCGCAGGGACTAGCGGTACAGATACGCAGTATTTT. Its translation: CAAGTSGTDTQYF.

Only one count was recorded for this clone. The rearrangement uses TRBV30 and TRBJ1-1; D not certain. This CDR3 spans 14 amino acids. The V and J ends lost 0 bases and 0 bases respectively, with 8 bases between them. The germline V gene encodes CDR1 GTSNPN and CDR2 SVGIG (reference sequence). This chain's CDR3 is CAWSVSTLNTEAFF. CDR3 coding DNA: TGTGCCTGGAGTGTATCTACCTTGAACACTGAAGCTTTCTTT. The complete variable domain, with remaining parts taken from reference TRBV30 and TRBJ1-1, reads SQTIHQWPATLVQPVGSPLSLECTVEGTSNPNLYWYRQAAGRGLQLLFYSVGIGQISSEVPQNLSASRPQDRQFILSSKKLLLSDSGFYLCAWSVSTLNTEAFFGQGTRLTVV.

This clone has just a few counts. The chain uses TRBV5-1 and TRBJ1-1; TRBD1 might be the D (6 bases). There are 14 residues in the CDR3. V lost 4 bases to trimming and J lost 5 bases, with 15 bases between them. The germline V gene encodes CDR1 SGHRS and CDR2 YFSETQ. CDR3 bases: TGCGCCAGCAGCCTTCTCAGGGGAGGGACTGAAGCTTTCTTT. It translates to CASSLLRGGTEAFF.

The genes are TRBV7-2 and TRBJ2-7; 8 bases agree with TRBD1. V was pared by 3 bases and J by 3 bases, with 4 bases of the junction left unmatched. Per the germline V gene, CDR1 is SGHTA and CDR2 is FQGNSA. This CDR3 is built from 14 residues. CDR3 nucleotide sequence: TGTGCCAGCAGCTTCCAGGGGGCGGGCTACGAGCAGTACTTC. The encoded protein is CASSFQGAGYEQYF. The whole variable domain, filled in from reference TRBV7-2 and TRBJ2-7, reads GAGVSQSPSNKVTEKGKDVELRCDPISGHTALYWYRQSLGQGLEFLIYFQGNSAPDKSGLPSDRFSAERTGGSVSTLTIQRTQQEDSAVYLCASSFQGAGYEQYFGPGTRLTVT.